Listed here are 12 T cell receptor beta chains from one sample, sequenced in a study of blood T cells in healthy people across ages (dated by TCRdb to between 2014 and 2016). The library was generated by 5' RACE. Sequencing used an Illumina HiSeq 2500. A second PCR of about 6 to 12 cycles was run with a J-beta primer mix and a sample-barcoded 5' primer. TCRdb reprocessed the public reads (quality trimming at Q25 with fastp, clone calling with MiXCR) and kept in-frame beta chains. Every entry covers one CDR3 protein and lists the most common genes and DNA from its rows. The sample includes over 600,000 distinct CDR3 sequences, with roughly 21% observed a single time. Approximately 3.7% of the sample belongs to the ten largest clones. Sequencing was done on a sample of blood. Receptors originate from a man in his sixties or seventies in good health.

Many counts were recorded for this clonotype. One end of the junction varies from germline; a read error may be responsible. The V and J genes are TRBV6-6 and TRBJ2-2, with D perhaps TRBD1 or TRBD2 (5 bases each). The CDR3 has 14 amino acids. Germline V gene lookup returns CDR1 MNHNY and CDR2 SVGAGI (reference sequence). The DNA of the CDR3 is TGTGCCAGCAGCAGGGACGTGAACGCCGGGGAGCTGTTTTTT. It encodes CASSRDVNAGELFF.

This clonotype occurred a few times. CDR3 coding DNA: TGCAGTGCGGCCGGGACTAGCAGACTTCAAGAGACCCAGTACTTC. The encoded protein is CSAAGTSRLQETQYF. The chain employs TRBV20-1 and TRBJ2-5, with TRBD2 matching 9 bases. The CDR3 covers 15 residues. Germline assignment: CDR1 DFQATT and CDR2 SNEGSKA (reference sequence). J was trimmed by 2 bases and V by 6 bases; bases with no gene match: 10.

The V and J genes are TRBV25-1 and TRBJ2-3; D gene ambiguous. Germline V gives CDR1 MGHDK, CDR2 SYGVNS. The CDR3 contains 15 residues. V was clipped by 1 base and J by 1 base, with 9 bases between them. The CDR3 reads CASSEWSARTDTQYF. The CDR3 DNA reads TGTGCCAGCAGTGAATGGAGCGCCCGCACAGATACGCAGTATTTT.

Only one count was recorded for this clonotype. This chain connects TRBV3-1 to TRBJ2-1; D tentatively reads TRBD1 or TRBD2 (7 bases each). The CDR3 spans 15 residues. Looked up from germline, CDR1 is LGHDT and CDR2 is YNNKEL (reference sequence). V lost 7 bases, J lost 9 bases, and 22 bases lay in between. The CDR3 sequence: CASTPGGCGRTEQFF. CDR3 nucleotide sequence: TGTGCCAGCACCCCAGGGGGTTGCGGGAGAACTGAGCAGTTCTTC.

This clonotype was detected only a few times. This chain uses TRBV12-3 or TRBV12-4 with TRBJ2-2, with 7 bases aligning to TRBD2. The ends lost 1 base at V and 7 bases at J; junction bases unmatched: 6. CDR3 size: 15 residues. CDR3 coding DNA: TGTGCCAGCAGTTTAGTGGGAGGGCCGGTCGGGGAGCTGTTTTTT. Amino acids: CASSLVGGPVGELFF.

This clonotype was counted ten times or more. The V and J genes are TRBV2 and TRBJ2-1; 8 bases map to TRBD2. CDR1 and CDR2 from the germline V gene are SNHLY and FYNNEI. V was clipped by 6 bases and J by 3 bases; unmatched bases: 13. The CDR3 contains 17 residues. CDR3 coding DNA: TGTGCCAGCAGGACCCCCCAGAGGGGACTAGTCTACAATGAGCAGTTCTTC. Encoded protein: CASRTPQRGLVYNEQFF.

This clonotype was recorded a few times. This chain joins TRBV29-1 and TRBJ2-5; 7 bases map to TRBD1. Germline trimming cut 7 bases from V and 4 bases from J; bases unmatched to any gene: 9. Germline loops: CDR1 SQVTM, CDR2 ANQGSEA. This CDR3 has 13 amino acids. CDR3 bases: TGCAGCGCCTCGACAGGGTTCGGAGAGACCCAGTACTTC. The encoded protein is CSASTGFGETQYF.

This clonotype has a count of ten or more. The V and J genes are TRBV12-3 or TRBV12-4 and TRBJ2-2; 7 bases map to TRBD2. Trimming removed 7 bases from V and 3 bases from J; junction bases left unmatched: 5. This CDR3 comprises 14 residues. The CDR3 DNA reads TGTGCCAGCACCCCGGGGGGACACACCGGGGAGCTGTTTTTT. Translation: CASTPGGHTGELFF.

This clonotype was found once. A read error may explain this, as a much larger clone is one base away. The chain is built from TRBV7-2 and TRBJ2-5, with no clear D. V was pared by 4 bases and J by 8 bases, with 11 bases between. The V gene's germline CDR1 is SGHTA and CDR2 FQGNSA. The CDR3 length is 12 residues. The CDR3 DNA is TGTGCCAGCAGCTCCTCTATGGATACCCAGTACTTC. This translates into CASSSSMDTQYF.

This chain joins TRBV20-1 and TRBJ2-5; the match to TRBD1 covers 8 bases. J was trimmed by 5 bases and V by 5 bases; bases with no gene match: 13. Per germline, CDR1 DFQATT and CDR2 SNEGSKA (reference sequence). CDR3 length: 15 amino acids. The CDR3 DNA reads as TGCAGTGCTGGTCCGACGGACAGGGCGGGCGAGACCCAGTACTTC. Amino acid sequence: CSAGPTDRAGETQYF.

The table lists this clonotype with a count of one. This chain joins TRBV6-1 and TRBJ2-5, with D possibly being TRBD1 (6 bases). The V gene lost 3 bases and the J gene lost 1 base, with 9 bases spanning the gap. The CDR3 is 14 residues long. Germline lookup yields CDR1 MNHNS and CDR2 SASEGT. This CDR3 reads CASSDQTGQETQYF. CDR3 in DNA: TGTGCCAGCAGTGATCAGACAGGCCAAGAGACCCAGTACTTC.

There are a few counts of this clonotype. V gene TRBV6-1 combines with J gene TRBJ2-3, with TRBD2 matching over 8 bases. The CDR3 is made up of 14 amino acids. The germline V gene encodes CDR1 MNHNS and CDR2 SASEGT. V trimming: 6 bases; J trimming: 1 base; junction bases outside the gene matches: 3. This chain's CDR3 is CASRAGVGTDTQYF. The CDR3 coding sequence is TGTGCCAGCAGAGCGGGAGTTGGCACAGATACGCAGTATTTT.